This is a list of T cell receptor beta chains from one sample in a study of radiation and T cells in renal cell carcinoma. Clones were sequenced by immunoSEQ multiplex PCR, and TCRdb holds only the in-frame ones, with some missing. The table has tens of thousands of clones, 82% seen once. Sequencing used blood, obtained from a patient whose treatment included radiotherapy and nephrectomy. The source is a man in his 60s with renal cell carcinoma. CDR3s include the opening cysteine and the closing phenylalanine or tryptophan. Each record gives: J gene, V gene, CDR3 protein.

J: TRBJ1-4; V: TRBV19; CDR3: CASSSTGEKLFF
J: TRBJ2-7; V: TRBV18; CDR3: CASSPRTDTYEQYF
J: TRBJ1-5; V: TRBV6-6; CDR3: CASSYSVGTGNQPQHF
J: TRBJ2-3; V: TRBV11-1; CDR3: CASSLEVNADTQYF
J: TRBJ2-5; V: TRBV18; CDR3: CASSPVRAGGETQYF
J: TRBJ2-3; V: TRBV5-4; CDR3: CASSLGWREGTDTQYF
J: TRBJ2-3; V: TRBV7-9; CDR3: CASSARDGTDTQYF
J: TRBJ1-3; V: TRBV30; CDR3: CAWSQRGTGNTIYF
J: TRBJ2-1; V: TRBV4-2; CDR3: CASSTYNEQFF
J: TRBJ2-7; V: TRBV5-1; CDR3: CASSFDASGGPGEQYF
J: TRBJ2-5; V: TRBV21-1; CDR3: CASSKAGRETQYF
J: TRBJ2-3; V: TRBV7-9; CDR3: CASSLERSTDTQYF
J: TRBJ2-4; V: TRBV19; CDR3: CASSSSPGGRYVQYF
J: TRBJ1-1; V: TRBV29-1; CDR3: CSVPSTGNTEAFF
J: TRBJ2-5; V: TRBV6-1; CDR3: CASEGHGETQYF
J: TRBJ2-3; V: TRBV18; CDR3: CASSEQGDTQYF
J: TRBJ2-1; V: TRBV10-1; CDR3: CASTGTSGSLGTYNEQFF
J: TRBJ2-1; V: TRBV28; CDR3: CAIKPAGVDEQFF
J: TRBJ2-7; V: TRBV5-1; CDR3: CASSPRRDRYYEQYF
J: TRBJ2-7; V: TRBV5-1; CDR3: CASSFTGDSYEQYF
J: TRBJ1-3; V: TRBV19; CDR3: CASPSAGNTIYF
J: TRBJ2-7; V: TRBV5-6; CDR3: CASSVRRRVGEEQYF
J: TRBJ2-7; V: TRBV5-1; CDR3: CASSPGTGLSYEQYF
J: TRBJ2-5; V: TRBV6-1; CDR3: CASSGSLQYPQGQETQYF
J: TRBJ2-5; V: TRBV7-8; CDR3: CASSLLRTRETQYF
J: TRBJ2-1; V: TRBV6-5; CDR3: CASSSGGNFYNEQFF
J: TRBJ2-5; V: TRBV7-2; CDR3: CASSLGLGEGETQYF
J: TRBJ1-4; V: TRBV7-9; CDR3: CASSLGRDNEKLFF
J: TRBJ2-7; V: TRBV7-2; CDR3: CASSLWSRAYSYEQYF
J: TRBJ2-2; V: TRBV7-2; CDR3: CASNPASGELFF
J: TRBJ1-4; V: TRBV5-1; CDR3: CASSSDGTGGNEKLFF
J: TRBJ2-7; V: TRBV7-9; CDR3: CAGSRGHSSYEQYF
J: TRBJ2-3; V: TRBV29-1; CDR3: CSVGRDRGDTQYF
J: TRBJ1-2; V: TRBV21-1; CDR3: CASSYNRDRGPGYTF
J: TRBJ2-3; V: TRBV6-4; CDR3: CASSGDRGSDTQYF
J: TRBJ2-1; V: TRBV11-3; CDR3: CASSLEQASYNEQFF
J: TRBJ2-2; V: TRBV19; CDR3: CASSIGRTGSFTGELFF